Shown below are 4 T cell receptor beta chains from a single sample sequenced in a study of ipilimumab plus nivolumab after autologous stem cell transplantation. Clones were sequenced by immunoSEQ multiplex PCR, and TCRdb holds only the in-frame ones, with some missing. In the table there are some 45,000 clones, about 88% of which are singletons. The sample was PBMCs, taken in a trial of ipilimumab plus nivolumab as post-transplant consolidation. The receptors shown here come from a male donor with multiple myeloma.

In its sample, this clone was seen a few times. The chain carries TRBV6-1 and TRBJ1-6, with unresolved D. V was pared by 2 bases and J by 4 bases, with 15 bases between. Germline CDR1 and CDR2: MNHNS and SASEGT. The CDR3 consists of 17 residues. CDR3 region: CASSEIGSSGYNSPLHF. The CDR3 DNA sequence: TGTGCCAGCAGTGAAATCGGGTCCTCTGGGTATAATTCACCCCTCCACTTT.

The V and J genes are TRBV7-9 and TRBJ2-3; a weak D match, TRBD2 (5 bases). The germline CDR1 and CDR2 sequences are SEHNR and FQNEAQ (reference sequence). The CDR3 is 15 amino acids. With 2 bases removed from V and 0 bases from J, the gap between germline ends came to 9 bases. The CDR3, as DNA: TGTGCCAGCAGCTTAAACGGGGATAGCACAGATACGCAGTATTTT. Translation: CASSLNGDSTDTQYF.

The rearrangement joins TRBV7-9 to TRBJ2-6, with D perhaps TRBD1 (5 bases). The germline gives CDR1 SEHNR, CDR2 FQNEAQ (reference sequence). V was trimmed by 4 bases and J by 2 bases, leaving 9 bases between them. The CDR3 totals 15 residues. The CDR3: CASSSRVAGANVLTF. The CDR3 DNA reads as TGTGCCAGCAGCTCCAGGGTGGCTGGGGCCAACGTCCTGACTTTC.

The rearrangement links TRBV19 to TRBJ2-3; 7 nucleotides agree with TRBD2. V was clipped by 5 bases and J by 6 bases; unmatched bases: 11. The CDR3 contains 15 residues. CDR1 is LNHDA, CDR2 SQIVND, per germline (reference sequence). The CDR3 DNA reads as TGTGCCAGTAGTCCCATGGGGGGGGTGTGGGATACGCAGTATTTT. Amino acids: CASSPMGGVWDTQYF.